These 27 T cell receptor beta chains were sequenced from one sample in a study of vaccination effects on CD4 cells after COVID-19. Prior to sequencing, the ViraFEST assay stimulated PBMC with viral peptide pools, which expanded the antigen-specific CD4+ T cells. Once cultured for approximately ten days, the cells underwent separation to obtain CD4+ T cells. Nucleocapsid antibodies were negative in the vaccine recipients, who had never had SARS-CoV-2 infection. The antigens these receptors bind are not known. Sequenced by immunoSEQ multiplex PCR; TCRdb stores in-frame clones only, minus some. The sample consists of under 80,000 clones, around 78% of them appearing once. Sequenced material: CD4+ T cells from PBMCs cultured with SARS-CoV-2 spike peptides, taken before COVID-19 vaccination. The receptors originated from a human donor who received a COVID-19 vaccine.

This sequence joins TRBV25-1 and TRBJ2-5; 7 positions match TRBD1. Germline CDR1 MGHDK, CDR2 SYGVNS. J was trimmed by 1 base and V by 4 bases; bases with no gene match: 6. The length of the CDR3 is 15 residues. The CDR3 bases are TGTGCCAGCAGTGCGATCGGACAGGTCCAAGAGACCCAGTACTTC. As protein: CASSAIGQVQETQYF.

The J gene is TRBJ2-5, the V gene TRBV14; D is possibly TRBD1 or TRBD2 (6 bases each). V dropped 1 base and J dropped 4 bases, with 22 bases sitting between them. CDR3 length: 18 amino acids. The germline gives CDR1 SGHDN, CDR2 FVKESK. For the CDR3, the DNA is TGTGCCAGCAGCCAAGCGGCGGGCCGGGGGCCCAAGGGAGAGACCCAGTACTTC. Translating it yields CASSQAAGRGPKGETQYF.

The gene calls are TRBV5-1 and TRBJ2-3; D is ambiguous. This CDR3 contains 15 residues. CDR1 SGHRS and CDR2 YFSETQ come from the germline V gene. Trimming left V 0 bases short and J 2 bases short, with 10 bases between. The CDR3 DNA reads TGCGCCAGCAGCTTGGTAGCTGGGCCCACAGATACGCAGTATTTT. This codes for CASSLVAGPTDTQYF. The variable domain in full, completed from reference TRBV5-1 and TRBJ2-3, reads KAGVTQTPRYLIKTRGQQVTLSCSPISGHRSVSWYQQTPGQGLQFLFEYFSETQRNKGNFPGRFSGRQFSNSRSEMNVSTLELGDSALYLCASSLVAGPTDTQYFGPGTRLTVL.

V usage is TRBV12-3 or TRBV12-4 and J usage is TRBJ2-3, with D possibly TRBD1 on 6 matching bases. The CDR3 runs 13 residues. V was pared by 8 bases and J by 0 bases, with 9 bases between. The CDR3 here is CASGDTSTDTQYF. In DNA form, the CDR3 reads TGTGCCAGCGGGGACACCAGCACAGATACGCAGTATTTT.

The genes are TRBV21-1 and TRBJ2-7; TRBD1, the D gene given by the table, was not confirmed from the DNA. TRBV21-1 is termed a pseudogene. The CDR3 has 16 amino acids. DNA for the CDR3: TGTGCCAGCAGCGGAGGACAGGGTTGGGCCGTGGGAGAGCAGTACGTC. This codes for CASSGGQGWAVGEQYV.

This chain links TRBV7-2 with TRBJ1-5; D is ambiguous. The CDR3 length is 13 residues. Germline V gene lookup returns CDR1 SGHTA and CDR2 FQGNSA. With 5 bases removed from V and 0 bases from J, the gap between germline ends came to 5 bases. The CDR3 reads CASSQYSNQPQHF. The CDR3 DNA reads TGTGCCAGCAGCCAGTATAGCAATCAGCCCCAGCATTTT.

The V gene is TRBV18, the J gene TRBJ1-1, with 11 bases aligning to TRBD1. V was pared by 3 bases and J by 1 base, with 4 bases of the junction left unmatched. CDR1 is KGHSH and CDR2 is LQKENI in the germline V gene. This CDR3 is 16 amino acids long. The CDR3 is CASSPRGQGANTEAFF. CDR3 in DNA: TGTGCCAGCTCACCTCGAGGACAGGGGGCGAACACTGAAGCTTTCTTT.

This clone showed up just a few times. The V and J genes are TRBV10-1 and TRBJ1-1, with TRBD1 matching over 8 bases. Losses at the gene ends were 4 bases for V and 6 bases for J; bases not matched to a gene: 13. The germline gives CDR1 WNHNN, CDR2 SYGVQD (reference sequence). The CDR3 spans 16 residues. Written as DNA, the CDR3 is TGCGCCAGCAGTGCGGGACAGGCGGGACTCAACGCTGAAGCTTTCTTT. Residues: CASSAGQAGLNAEAFF.

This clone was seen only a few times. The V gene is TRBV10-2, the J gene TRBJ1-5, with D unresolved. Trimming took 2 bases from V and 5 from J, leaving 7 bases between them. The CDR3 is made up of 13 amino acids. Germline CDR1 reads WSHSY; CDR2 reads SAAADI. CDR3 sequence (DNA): TGCGCCAGCAGTGAGAGCCGGGATCAGCCCCAGCATTTT. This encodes CASSESRDQPQHF.

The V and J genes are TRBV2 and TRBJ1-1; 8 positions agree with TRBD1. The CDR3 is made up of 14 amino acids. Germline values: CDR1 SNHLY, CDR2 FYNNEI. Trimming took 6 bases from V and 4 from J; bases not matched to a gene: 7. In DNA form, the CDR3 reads TGTGCCAGCAGAGACAGGGGTTCGGGCACTGAAGCTTTCTTT. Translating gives CASRDRGSGTEAFF.

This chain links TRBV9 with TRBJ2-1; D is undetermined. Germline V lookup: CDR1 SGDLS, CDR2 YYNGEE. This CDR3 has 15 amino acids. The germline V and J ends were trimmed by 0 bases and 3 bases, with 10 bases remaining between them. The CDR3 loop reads CASSVVVGSYNEQFF. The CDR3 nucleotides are TGTGCCAGCAGCGTAGTGGTAGGCAGCTACAATGAGCAGTTCTTC.

Here the CDR3 DNA reads TGTGCCAGCAGCCAGCGGCGGTCCGATGAAAAACTGTTTTTT. Protein: CASSQRRSDEKLFF. The chain has TRBV7-2 and TRBJ1-4, with D unclear. The length of the CDR3 is 14 residues. V was clipped by 5 bases and J by 6 bases, with 13 bases between them. Germline CDR1 reads SGHTA; CDR2 reads FQGNSA. Together with reference TRBV7-2 and TRBJ1-4, the CDR3 gives the full variable domain: GAGVSQSPSNKVTEKGKDVELRCDPISGHTALYWYRQSLGQGLEFLIYFQGNSAPDKSGLPSDRFSAERTGGSVSTLTIQRTQQEDSAVYLCASSQRRSDEKLFFGSGTQLSVL.

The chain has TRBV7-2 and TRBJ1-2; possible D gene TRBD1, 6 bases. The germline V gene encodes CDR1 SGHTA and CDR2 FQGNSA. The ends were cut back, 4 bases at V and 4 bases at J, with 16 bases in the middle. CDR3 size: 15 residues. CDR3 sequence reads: CASSSEQGTFYGYTF. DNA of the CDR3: TGTGCCAGCAGCTCCGAACAGGGAACATTCTATGGCTACACCTTC.

The CDR3: CATSDGDEKLFF. The CDR3 DNA reads TGTGCCACCAGTGATGGGGACGAAAAACTGTTTTTT. The chain is built from TRBV24-1 and TRBJ1-4; tentative D call: TRBD1 (5 bases). Deletions cut 3 bases from V and 8 bases from J, with 6 bases between. The CDR3 is made up of 12 amino acids. The germline CDR1 and CDR2 sequences are KGHDR and SFDVKD.

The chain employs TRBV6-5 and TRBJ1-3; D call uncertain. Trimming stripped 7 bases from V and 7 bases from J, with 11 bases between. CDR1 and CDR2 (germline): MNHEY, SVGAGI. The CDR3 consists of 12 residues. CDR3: CASTPDRNTIYF. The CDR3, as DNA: TGTGCCAGCACCCCGGACCGGAACACCATATATTTT.

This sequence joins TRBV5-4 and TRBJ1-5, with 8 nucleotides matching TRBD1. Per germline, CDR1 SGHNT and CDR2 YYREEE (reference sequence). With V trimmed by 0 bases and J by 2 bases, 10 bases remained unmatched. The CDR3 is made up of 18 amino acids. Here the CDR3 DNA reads TGTGCCAGCAGCTTGGGTGGGGCAGGGGGCCAAGGCAATCAGCCCCAGCATTTT. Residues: CASSLGGAGGQGNQPQHF.

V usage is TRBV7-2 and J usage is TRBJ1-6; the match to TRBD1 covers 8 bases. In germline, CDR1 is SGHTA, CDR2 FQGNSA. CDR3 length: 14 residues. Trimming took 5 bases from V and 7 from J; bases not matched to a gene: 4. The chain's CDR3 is CASSRTGRNSPLHF. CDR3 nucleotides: TGTGCCAGCAGCAGGACAGGGAGGAATTCACCCCTCCACTTT. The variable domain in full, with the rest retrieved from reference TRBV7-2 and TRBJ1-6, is GAGVSQSPSNKVTEKGKDVELRCDPISGHTALYWYRQSLGQGLEFLIYFQGNSAPDKSGLPSDRFSAERTGGSVSTLTIQRTQQEDSAVYLCASSRTGRNSPLHFGNGTRLTVT.

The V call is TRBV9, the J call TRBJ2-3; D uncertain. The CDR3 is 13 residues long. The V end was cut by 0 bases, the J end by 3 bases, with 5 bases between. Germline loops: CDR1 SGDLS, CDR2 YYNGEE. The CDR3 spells CASSVEVTDTQYF. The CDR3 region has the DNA TGTGCCAGCAGCGTAGAGGTAACAGATACGCAGTATTTT.

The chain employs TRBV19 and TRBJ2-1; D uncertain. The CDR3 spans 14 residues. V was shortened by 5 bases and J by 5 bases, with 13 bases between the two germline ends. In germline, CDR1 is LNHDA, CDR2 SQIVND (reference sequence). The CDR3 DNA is TGTGCCAGTAGTTTGCCCACGAGTAACAATGAGCAGTTCTTC. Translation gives CASSLPTSNNEQFF.

The CDR3 sequence is CASSQGQGKGYRTDTQYF. The CDR3 DNA sequence: TGTGCCAGCAGTCAAGGACAGGGTAAAGGGTATCGCACAGATACGCAGTATTTT. V usage is TRBV11-2 and J usage is TRBJ2-3; 8 bases agree with TRBD1. Germline CDR1 and CDR2: SGHAT and FQNNGV. V was clipped by 6 bases and J by 1 base; unmatched bases: 15. CDR3 length: 18 residues.

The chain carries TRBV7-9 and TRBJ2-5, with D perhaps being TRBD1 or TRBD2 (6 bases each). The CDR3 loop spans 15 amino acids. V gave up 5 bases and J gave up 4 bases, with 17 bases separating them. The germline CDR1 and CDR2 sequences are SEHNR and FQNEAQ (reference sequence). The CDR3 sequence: CASSKGTGAVETQYF. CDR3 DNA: TGTGCCAGCAGCAAAGGGACGGGGGCCGTAGAGACCCAGTACTTC.

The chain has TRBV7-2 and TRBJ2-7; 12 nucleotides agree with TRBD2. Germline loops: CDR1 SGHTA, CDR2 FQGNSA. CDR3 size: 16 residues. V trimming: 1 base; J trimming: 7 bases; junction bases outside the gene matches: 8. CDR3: CASSLGLAGEYNEQYV. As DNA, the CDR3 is TGTGCCAGCAGCTTAGGACTAGCGGGGGAGTATAATGAGCAGTACGTC.

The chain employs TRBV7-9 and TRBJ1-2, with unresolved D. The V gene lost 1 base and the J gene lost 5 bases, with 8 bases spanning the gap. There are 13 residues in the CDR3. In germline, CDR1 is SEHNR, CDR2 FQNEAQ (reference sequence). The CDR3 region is CASSLEDGYGYTF. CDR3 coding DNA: TGTGCCAGCAGCTTAGAGGATGGTTATGGCTACACCTTC.

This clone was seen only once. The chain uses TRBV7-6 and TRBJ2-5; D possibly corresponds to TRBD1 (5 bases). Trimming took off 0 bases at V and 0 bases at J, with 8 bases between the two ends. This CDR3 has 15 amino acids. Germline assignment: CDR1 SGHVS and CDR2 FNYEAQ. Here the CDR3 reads CASSLARTNQETQYF. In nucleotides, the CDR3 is TGTGCCAGCAGCTTAGCTCGGACAAACCAAGAGACCCAGTACTTC.

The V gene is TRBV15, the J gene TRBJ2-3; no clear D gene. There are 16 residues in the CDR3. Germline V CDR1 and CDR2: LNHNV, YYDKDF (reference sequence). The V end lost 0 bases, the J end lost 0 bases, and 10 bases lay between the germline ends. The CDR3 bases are TGTGCCACCAGCAGAGAAGTTGGCAGAAGCACAGATACGCAGTATTTT. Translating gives CATSREVGRSTDTQYF.

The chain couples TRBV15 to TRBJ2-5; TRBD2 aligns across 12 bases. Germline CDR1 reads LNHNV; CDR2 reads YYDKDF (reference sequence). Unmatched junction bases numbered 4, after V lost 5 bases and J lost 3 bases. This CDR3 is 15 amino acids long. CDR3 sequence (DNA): TGTGCCACCAGCGGGTGGACTAGCGGGGAAGAGACCCAGTACTTC. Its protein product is CATSGWTSGEETQYF.

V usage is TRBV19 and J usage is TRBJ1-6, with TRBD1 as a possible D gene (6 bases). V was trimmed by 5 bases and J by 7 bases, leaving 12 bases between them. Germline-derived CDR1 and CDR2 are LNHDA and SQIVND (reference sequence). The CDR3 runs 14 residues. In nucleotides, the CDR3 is TGTGCCAGTAGTTCCTACAGGGAGAATTCACCCCTCCACTTT. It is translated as CASSSYRENSPLHF.